This record concerns one T cell receptor beta chain sequence. What it recognizes is unknown. This sample was taken from a study of OX40 agonist ivuxolimab in advanced cancers. Turning to the study itself: Patients received the agonistic anti-OX40 (CD134) antibody ivuxolimab.

Data came from immunoSEQ multiplex PCR; TCRdb stores just in-frame clones and leaves some out. The sample lists around 35,000 clones, around four fifths occurring once. The CDR3 loop spans 14 amino acids. Germline CDR1 and CDR2: SGHRS and YFSETQ. Trimming removed 0 bases from V and 6 bases from J, with 12 bases in between. Study outcomes and limitations: Certain nonresponders likewise exhibited a low normalized T-cell clonal expansion.

The sample was CD4+ or CD8+ T cells sorted from blood, taken in a trial of the OX40 agonist ivuxolimab. This sequence was found in an adult with an advanced solid tumor such as melanoma, head and neck, liver or kidney cancer. The chain employs TRBV5-1 and TRBJ1-2; weak D call: TRBD1 (5 bases). The DNA of the CDR3 is TGCGCCAGCAGCTTGGTTGGGGACGTCAATGGCTACACCTTC. Its protein product is CASSLVGDVNGYTF.